This T cell receptor beta chain was sequenced for a study of T cell responses to AZD1222 COVID-19 vaccine. Study outcomes and limitations: As reported, nearly half of all spike-specific TCRs target variant regions that are unmutated. After the peak T cell response, and only then, were repertoires sampled. Spike-wide vaccine-associated CD4 TCRs dominated at 160-218 and 743-854. Clonal diversity was possibly underestimated, and white British individuals and females predominated among donors.

Sequencing was performed with immunoSEQ multiplex PCR; in TCRdb, only in-frame clones are kept and a portion is missing. The data show tens of thousands of clones, with around 78% seen just once and roughly 4% held by the top ten. On this clone itself: Antigen unknown.

The TCR sequence derives from an adult who received the AZD1222 COVID-19 vaccine. This specimen was peripheral blood, taken 28 days after the second AZD1222 dose.

The CDR3 spells CASSPGHLTYEQYF. Written as DNA, the CDR3 is TGTGCCAGCAGTCCGGGACACTTAACCTACGAGCAGTACTTC. The chain has TRBV2 and TRBJ2-7, with D tentatively TRBD1 (6 bases). Germline loops: CDR1 SNHLY, CDR2 FYNNEI. Trimming cost V 5 bases and J 2 bases, with 13 bases left between them. The CDR3 totals 14 residues.